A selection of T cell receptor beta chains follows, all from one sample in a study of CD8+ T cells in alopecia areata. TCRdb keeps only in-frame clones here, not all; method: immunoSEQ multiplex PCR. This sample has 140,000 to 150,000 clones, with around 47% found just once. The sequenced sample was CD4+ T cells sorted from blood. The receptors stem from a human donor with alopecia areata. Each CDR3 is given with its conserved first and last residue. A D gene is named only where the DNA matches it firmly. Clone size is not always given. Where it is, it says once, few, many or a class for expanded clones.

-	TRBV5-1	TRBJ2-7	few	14	TGCGCCAGCAGCCGCGATCACGGGCCCCTCGAGCAGTACTTC	CASSRDHGPLEQYF
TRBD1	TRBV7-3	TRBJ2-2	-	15	TGTGCCAGCAGCTCAGGACAGGGGAACACCGGGGAGCTGTTTTTT	CASSSGQGNTGELFF
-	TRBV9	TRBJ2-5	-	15	TGTGCCAGCAGCCCCACCTCGGTGGCTGGGGAGACCCAGTACTTC	CASSPTSVAGETQYF
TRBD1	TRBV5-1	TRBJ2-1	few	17	TGCGCCAGCAGCTTCCCCCCGGGACAGGGCCCCTACAATGAGCAGTTCTTC	CASSFPPGQGPYNEQFF
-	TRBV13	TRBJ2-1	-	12	TGTGCCAGCAGCTTAATTTACAATGAGCAGTTCTTC	CASSLIYNEQFF
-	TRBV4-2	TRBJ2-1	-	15	TGTGCCAGCAGCCTCGGGTGGGGAGCGTACAATGAGCAGTTCTTC	CASSLGWGAYNEQFF
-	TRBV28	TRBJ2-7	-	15	TGTGCCAGCAGTGACCGCCGGGACCCATGGCTCGAGCAGTACTTC	CASSDRRDPWLEQYF
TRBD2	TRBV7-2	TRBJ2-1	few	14	TGTGCCAGCAGCTTAGGTCCTAGCGGGGGGCTGGAGTTCTTC	CASSLGPSGGLEFF
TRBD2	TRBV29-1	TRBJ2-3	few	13	TGCAGCGTTGGACTAGCGGGGAAAGATACGCAGTATTTT	CSVGLAGKDTQYF
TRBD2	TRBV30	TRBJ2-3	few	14	TGTGCCTGGAGTGGACTAGCGGCCACAGATACGCAGTATTTT	CAWSGLAATDTQYF
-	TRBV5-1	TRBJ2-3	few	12	TGCGCCAGCGCAGGGTCGACAGATACGCAGTATTTT	CASAGSTDTQYF
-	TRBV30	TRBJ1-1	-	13	TGTGCCTGGAGTGTACCACACAGGACTGAAGCTTTCTTT	CAWSVPHRTEAFF
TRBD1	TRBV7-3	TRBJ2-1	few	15	TGTGCCAGCAGCCGGGGACAGGGTTCCTACAATGAGCAGTTCTTC	CASSRGQGSYNEQFF
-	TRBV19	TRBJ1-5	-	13	TGTGCCAGTAGTATGGGGGGAATCCAGCCCCAGCATTTT	CASSMGGIQPQHF
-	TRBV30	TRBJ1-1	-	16	TGTGCCTGGAGTGTCCAGGACAGTTATCTGAACACTGAAGCTTTCTTT	CAWSVQDSYLNTEAFF
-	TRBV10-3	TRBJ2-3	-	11	TGTGCCATCAGAAACACAGATACGCAGTATTTT	CAIRNTDTQYF
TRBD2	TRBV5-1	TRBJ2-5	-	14	TGCGCCAGCAGCTTGGGGACTAGTTCTGAGACCCAGTACTTC	CASSLGTSSETQYF
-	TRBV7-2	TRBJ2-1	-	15	TGTGCCAGCAGCTTAGCCGGTTCAGTTCTGGGTGAGCAGTTCTTC	CASSLAGSVLGEQFF
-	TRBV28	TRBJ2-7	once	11	TGTGCCACGGAGGCCCAGCTCGGGCAGTACTTC	CATEAQLGQYF
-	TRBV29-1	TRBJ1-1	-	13	TGCAGCGTCGAAGGGGAAGGGGCCACTGAAGCTTTCTTT	CSVEGEGATEAFF
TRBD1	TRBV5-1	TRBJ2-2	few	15	TGCGCCAGCAGCTTCAGACAGGGAGACACCGGGGAGCTGTTTTTT	CASSFRQGDTGELFF
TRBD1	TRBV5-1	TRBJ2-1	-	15	TGCGCCAGCAGCCCAGGGGGCTTGGGTTACAATGAGCAGTTCTTC	CASSPGGLGYNEQFF
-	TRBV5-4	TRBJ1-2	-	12	TGTGCCAGCAGCTTGTCCAGCTATGGCTACACCTTC	CASSLSSYGYTF
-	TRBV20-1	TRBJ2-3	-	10	TGCAGTGCCTACACAGATACGCAGTATTTT	CSAYTDTQYF
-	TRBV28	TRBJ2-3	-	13	TGTGCCAGTTGGTCAGGTCTCACAGATACGCAGTATTTT	CASWSGLTDTQYF
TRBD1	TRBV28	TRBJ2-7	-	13	TGTGCCAGCAGTGGACAGGGGGTTCCCGAGCAGTACTTC	CASSGQGVPEQYF